The 3 T cell receptor beta chains reported below all come from one sample, sequenced in a study of CD8+ T cells in alopecia areata. RNA extraction was followed by reverse transcription into cDNA, which acted as the sequencing template. TCRdb's copy holds only in-frame clones and misses some; the assay was immunoSEQ multiplex PCR. The sample includes fewer than 250,000 clones, over 60% seen only once; the top ten take about 4.2%. The sample's treatment: oral pan-JAK inhibitor, 5-10 mg twice daily. The sample consisted of CD4+ T cells sorted from blood, taken at week 4, from a patient treated with tofacitinib. These receptors were collected from a human donor with alopecia areata.

In regard to this clone: This specimen includes other DNA sequences encoding the same CDR3. The V call is TRBV7-2, the J call TRBJ1-1, with D perhaps matching TRBD1 (5 bases). Germline V gives CDR1 SGHTA, CDR2 FQGNSA. V was pared by 4 bases and J by 3 bases, with 9 bases between. The CDR3 contains 13 residues. The CDR3: CASSSQGDTEAFF. Here the CDR3 DNA reads TGTGCCAGCAGCTCTCAGGGCGACACTGAAGCTTTCTTT.

This chain connects TRBV10-3 to TRBJ2-5, with D possibly being TRBD2 (6 bases). Trimming left V 6 bases short and J 5 bases short, with 13 bases between. Germline V gives CDR1 ENHRY, CDR2 SYGVKD. The CDR3 extends over 13 amino acids. The CDR3 sequence is CAISPSGDETQYF. The CDR3 coding sequence is TGTGCCATCAGCCCATCGGGGGACGAGACCCAGTACTTC.

The V and J genes are TRBV18 and TRBJ1-1, with D possibly TRBD1 on 6 matching bases. The V end lost 5 bases, the J end lost 0 bases, and 7 bases lay between the germline ends. CDR3 length equals 13 residues. The germline CDR1 and CDR2 sequences are KGHSH and LQKENI. The CDR3 is CASSTGLNTEAFF. The CDR3 coding sequence is TGTGCCAGCTCAACAGGGCTGAACACTGAAGCTTTCTTT.